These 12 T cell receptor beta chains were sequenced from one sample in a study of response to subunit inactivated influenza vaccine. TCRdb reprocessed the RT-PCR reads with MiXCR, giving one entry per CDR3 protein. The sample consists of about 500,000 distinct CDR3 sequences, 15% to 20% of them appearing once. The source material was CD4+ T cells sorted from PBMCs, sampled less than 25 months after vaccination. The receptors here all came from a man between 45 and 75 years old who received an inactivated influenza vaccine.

CDR3 DNA: TGTGCCAGCAGCTTAGCCGATCAGAGATGGGAAAAACTGTTTTTT. Its protein product is CASSLADQRWEKLFF. The rearrangement joins TRBV7-6 to TRBJ1-4, with D hard to call. The V and J ends lost 0 bases and 8 bases respectively, with 13 bases between them. CDR1 is SGHVS and CDR2 is FNYEAQ in the germline V gene. The CDR3 length is 15 residues. Together with reference TRBV7-6 and TRBJ1-4, the CDR3 gives the full variable domain: GAGVSQSPRYKVTKRGQDVALRCDPISGHVSLYWYRQALGQGPEFLTYFNYEAQQDKSGLPNDRFSAERPEGSISTLTIQRTEQRDSAMYRCASSLADQRWEKLFFGSGTQLSVL.

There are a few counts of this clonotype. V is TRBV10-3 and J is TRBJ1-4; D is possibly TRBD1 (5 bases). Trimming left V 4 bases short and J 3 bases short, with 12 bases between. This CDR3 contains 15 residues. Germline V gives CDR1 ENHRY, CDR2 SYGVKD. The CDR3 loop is CAISGGGAANEKLFF. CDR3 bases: TGTGCCATCAGTGGTGGGGGAGCCGCTAATGAAAAACTGTTTTTT.

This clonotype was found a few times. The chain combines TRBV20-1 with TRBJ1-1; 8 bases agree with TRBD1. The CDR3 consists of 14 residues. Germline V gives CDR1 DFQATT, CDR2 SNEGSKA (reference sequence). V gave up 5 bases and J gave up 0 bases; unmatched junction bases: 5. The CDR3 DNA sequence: TGCAGTGCTGAGACAGGGGTATTGAACACTGAAGCTTTCTTT. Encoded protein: CSAETGVLNTEAFF.

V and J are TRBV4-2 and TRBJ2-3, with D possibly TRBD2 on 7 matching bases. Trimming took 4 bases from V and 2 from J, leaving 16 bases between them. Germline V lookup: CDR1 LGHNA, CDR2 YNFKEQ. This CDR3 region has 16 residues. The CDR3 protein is CASSRSGGADTDTQYF. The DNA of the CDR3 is TGTGCCAGCAGCCGTAGTGGGGGGGCGGACACAGATACGCAGTATTTT.

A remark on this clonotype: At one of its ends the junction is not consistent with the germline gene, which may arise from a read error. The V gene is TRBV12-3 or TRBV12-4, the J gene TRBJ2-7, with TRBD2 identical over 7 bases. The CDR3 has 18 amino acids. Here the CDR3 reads CTSRKGMERGFSVYEQYF. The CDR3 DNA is TGTACCAGCAGGAAAGGGATGGAGCGGGGATTTTCAGTCTACGAGCAGTACTTC.

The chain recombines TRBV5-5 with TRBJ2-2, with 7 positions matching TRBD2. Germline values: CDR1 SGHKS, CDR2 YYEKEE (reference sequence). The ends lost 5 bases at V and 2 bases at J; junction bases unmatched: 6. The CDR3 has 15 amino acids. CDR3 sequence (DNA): TGTGCCAGCAGTTCCAGCGGGATAAACACCGGGGAGCTGTTTTTT. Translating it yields CASSSSGINTGELFF.

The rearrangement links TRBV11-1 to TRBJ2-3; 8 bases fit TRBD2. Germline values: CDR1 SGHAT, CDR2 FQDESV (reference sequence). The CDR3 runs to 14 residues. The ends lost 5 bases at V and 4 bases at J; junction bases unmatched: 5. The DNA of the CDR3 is TGTGCCAGCAGCCAGGGACTAGAGGCAGATACGCAGTATTTT. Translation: CASSQGLEADTQYF.

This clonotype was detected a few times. CDR3 sequence reads: CASSRRLAGVQETQYF. CDR3 DNA sequence: TGTGCCAGCAGCCGTAGACTAGCGGGGGTACAAGAGACCCAGTACTTC. The chain combines TRBV4-2 with TRBJ2-5; 12 bases line up with TRBD2. V lost 4 bases to trimming and J lost 2 bases; unmatched junction nucleotides: 5. Per the germline V gene, CDR1 is LGHNA and CDR2 is YNFKEQ. The CDR3 is made up of 16 amino acids.

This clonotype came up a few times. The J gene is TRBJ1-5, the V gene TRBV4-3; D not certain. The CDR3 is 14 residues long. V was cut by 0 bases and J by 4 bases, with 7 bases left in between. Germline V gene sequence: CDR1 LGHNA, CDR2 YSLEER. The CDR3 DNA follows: TGCGCCAGCAGCCAAGATTTCGGAAATCAGCCCCAGCATTTT. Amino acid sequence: CASSQDFGNQPQHF.

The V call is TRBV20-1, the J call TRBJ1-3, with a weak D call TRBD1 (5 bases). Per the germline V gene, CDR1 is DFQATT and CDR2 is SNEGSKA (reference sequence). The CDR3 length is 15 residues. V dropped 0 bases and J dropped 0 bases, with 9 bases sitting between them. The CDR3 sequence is CSARDRQSSGNTIYF. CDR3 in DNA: TGCAGTGCTAGAGATCGACAGTCCTCTGGAAACACCATATATTTT.

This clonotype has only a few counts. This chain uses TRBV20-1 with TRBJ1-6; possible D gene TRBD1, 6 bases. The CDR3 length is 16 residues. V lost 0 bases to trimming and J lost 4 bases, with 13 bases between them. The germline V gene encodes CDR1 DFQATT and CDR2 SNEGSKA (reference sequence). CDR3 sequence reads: CSARDVADSYNSPLHF. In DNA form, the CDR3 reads TGCAGTGCTAGAGATGTAGCGGACAGTTATAATTCACCCCTCCACTTT.

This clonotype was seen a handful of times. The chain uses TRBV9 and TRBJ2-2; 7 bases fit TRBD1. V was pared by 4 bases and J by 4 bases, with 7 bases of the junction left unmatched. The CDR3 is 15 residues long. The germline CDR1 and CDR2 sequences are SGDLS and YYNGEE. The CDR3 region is CASSPRQGSTGELFF. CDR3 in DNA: TGTGCCAGCAGCCCCAGACAGGGATCCACCGGGGAGCTGTTTTTT.